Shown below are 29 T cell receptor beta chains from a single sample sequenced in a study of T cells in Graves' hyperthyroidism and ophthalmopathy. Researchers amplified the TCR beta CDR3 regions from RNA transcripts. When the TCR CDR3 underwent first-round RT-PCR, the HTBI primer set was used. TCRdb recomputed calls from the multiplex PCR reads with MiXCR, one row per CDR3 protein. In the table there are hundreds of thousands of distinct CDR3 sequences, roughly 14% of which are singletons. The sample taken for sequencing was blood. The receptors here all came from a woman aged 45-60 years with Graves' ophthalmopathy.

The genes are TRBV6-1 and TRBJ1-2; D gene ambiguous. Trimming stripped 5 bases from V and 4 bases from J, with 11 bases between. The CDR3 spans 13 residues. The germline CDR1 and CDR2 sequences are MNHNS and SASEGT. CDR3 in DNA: TGTGCCAGCAGTCAGTGGCGGAGCTATGGCTACACCTTC. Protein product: CASSQWRSYGYTF.

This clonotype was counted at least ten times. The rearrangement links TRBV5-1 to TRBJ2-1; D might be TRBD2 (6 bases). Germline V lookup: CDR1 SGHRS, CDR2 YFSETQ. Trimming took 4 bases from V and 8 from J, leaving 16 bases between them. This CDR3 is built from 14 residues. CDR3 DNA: TGCGCCAGCAGCCCCCAATCGGGCGGGGATGAGCAGTTCTTC. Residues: CASSPQSGGDEQFF.

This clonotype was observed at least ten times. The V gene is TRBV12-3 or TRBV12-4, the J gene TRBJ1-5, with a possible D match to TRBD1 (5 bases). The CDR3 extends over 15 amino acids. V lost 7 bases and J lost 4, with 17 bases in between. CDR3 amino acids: CASNWDDRRNQPQHF. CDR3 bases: TGTGCCAGCAACTGGGACGATCGCAGGAATCAGCCCCAGCATTTT.

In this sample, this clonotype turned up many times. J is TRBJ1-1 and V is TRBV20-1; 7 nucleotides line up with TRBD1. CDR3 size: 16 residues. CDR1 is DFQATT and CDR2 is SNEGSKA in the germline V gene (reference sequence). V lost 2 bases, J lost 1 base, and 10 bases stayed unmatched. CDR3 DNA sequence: TGCAGTGCTAGACCCCTACGGGACAGACGGAACACTGAAGCTTTCTTT. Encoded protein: CSARPLRDRRNTEAFF.

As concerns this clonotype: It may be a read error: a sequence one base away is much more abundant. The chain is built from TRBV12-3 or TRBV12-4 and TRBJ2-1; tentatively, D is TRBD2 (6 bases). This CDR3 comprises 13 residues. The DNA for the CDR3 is TGTGCCAGCCGCGGGGTTGGGTACAATGAGCAGCTCTTC. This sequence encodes CASRGVGYNEQLF.

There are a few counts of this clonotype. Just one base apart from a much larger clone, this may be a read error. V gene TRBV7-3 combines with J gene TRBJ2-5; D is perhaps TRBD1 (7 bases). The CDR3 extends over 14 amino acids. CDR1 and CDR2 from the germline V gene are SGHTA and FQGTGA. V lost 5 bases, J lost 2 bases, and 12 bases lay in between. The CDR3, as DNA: TGTGCCAGCAGCGCCCAGGGGGGACAAGAGACCCAGTACTTC. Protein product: CASSAQGGQETQYF.

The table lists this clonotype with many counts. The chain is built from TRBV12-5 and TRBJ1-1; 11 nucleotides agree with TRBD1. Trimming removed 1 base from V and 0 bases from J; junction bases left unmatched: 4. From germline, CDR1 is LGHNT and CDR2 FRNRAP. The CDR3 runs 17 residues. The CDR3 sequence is CASGLAGQGAMNTEAFF. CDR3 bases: TGTGCTAGTGGTTTGGCAGGACAGGGGGCGATGAACACTGAAGCTTTCTTT.

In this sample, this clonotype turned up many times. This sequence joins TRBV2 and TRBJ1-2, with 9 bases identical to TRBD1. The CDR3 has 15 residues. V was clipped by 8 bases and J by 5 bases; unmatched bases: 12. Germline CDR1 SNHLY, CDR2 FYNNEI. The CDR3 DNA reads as TGTGCCAGCGGGAAGGGGACAGGGTTAGCGTATGGCTACACCTTC. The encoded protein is CASGKGTGLAYGYTF.

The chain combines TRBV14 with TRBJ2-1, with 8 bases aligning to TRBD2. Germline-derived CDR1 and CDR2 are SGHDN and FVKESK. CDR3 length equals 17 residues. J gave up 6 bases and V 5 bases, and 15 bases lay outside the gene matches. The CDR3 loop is CASSDTSKAGAGNEQFF. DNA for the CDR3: TGTGCCAGCAGCGATACATCTAAAGCGGGAGCCGGCAATGAGCAGTTCTTC.

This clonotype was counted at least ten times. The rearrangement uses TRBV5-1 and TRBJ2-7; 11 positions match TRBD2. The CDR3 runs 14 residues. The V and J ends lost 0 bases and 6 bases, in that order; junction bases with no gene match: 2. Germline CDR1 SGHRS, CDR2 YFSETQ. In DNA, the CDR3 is TGCGCCAGCAGCTTGGCTAGCGGGGGGCTCGAGCAGTACTTC. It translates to CASSLASGGLEQYF.

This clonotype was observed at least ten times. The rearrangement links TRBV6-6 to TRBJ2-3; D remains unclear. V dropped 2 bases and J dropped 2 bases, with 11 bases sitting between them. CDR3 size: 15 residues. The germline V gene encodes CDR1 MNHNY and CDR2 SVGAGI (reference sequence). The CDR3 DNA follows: TGTGCCAGCAGTTACGATTGGCGTACCACAGATACGCAGTATTTT. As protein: CASSYDWRTTDTQYF.

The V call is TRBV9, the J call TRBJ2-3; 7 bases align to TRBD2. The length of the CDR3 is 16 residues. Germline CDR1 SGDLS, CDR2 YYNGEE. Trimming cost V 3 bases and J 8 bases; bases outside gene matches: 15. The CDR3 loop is CASSGAVAGVGGTQYF. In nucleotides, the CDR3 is TGTGCCAGCAGCGGAGCGGTCGCGGGAGTAGGAGGTACGCAGTATTTT.

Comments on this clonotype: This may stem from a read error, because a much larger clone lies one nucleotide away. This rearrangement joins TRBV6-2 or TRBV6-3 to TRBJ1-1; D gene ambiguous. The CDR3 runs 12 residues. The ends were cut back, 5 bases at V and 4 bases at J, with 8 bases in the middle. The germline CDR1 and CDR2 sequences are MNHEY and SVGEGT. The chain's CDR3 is CASSESLTEAFF. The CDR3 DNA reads TGTGCCAGCAGTGAGTCTCTCACTGAAGCTTTCTTT.

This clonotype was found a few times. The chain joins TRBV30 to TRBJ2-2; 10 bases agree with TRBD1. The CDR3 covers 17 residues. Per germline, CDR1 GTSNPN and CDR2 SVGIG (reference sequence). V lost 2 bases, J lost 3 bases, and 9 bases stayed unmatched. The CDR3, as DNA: TGTGCCTGGAGTATAAGTAACGGGACAGGGGACACCGGGGAGCTGTTTTTT. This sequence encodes CAWSISNGTGDTGELFF.

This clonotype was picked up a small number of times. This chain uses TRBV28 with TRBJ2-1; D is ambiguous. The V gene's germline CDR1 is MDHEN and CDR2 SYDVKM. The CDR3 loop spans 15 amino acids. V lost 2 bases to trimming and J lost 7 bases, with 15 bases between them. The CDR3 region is CASSLAGQATNEQFF. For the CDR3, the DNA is TGTGCCAGCAGTTTAGCCGGCCAGGCCACTAATGAGCAGTTCTTC. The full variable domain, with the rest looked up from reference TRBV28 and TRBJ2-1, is DVKVTQSSRYLVKRTGEKVFLECVQDMDHENMFWYRQDPGLGLRLIYFSYDVKMKEKGDIPEGYSVSREKKERFSLILESASTNQTSMYLCASSLAGQATNEQFFGPGTRLTVL.

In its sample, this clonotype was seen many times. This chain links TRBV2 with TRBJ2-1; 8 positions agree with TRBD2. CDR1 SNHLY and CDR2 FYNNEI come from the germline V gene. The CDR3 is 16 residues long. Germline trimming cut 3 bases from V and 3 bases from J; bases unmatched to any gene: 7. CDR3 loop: CASSDILAGFYNEQFF. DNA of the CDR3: TGTGCCAGCAGTGACATATTAGCGGGGTTCTACAATGAGCAGTTCTTC.

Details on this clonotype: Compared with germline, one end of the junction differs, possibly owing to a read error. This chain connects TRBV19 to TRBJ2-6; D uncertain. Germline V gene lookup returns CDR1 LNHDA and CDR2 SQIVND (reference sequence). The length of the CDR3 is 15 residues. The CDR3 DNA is TGTGCCGGTAGTCCCACCCACTCTGGGGCCAACGTCCTGACTTTC. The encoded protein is CAGSPTHSGANVLTF.

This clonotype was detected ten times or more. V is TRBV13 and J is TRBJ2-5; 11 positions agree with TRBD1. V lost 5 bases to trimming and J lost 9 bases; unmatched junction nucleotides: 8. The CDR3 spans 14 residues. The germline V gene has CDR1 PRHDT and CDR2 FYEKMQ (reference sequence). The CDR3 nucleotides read TGTGCCAGCAGCCCCCCCGGGACAGGGGGTTCCCAGTACTTC. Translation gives CASSPPGTGGSQYF.

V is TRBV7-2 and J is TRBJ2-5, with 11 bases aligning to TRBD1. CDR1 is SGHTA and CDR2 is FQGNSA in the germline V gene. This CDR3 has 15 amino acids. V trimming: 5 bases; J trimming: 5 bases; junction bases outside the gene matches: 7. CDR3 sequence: CASSPRDRGRETQYF. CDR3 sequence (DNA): TGTGCCAGCAGCCCCCGGGACAGGGGGAGGGAGACCCAGTACTTC.

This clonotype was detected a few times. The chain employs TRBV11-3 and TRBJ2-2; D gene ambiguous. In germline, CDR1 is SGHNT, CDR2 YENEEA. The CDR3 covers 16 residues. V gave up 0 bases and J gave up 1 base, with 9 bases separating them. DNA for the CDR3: TGTGCCAGCAGCTTAGATCGTGTAGGGAACACCGGGGAGCTGTTTTTT. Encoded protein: CASSLDRVGNTGELFF.

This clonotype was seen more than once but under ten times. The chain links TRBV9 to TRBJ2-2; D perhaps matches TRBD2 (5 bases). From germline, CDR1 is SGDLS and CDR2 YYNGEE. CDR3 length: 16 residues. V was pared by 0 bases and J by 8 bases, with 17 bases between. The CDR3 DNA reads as TGTGCCAGCAGCGTAGGGGGAGAGGGAATCCTGGGGGAGCTGTTTTTT. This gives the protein CASSVGGEGILGELFF.

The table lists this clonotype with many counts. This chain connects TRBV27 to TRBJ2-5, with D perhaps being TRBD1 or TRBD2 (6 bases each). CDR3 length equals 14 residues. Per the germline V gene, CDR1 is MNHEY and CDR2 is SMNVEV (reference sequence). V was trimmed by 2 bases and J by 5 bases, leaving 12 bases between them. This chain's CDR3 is CASSLEGGRETQYF. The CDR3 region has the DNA TGTGCCAGCAGTTTAGAGGGGGGTAGGGAGACCCAGTACTTC.

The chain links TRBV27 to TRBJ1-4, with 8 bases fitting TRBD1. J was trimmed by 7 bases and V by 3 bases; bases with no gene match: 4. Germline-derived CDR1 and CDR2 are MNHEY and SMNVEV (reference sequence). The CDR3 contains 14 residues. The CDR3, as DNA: TGTGCCAGCAGTTTTCAGGGGGCGGGTGAAAAACTGTTTTTT. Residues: CASSFQGAGEKLFF.

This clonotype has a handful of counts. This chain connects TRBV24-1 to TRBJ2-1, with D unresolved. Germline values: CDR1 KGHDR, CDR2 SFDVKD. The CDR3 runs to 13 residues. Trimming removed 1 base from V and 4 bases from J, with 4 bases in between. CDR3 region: CATSDFVYNEQFF. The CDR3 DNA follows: TGTGCCACCAGTGATTTCGTGTACAATGAGCAGTTCTTC.

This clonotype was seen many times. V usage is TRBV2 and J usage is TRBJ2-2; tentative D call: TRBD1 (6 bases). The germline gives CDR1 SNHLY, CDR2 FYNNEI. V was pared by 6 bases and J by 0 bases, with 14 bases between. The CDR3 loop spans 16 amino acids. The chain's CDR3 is CASSSDRTANTGELFF. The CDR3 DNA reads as TGTGCCAGCAGCAGCGACCGGACAGCGAACACCGGGGAGCTGTTTTTT.

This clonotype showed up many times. The CDR3 loop is CASSSESTEAFF. In DNA, the CDR3 is TGTGCCAGCAGTTCGGAGAGCACTGAAGCTTTCTTT. The chain joins TRBV2 to TRBJ1-1; D is unclear. Germline V gene sequence: CDR1 SNHLY, CDR2 FYNNEI. CDR3 length equals 12 residues. Deletions cut 5 bases from V and 4 bases from J, with 8 bases between.

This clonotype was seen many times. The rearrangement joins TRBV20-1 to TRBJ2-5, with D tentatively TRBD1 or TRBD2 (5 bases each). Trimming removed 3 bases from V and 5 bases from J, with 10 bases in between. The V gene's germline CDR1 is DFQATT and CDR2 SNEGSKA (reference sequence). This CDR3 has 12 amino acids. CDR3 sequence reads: CSARGDWETQYF. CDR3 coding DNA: TGCAGTGCTAGGGGGGATTGGGAGACCCAGTACTTC.

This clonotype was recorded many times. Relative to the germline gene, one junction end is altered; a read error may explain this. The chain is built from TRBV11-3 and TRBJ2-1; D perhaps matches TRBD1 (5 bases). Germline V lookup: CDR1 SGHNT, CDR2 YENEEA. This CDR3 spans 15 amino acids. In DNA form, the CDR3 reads TGTGCCAGCAGGTTAGACCCAGGGCCGGATAATGAGCAGTTCTTC. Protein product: CASRLDPGPDNEQFF.

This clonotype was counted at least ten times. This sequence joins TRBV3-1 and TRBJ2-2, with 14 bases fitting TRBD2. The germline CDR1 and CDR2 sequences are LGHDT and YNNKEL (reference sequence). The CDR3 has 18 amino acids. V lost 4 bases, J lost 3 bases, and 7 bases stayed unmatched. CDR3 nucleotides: TGTGCCAGCAGCCCCTTTCGGGGACTAGCGGGAGACACCGGGGAGCTGTTTTTT. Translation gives CASSPFRGLAGDTGELFF.